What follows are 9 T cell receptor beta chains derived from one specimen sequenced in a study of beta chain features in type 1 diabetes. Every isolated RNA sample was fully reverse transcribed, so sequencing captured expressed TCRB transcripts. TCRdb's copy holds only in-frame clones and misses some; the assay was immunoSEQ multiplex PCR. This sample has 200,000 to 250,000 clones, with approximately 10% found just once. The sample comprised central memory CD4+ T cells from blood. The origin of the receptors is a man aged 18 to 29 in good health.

The CDR3 sequence: CASSVSGAQPQHF. CDR3 sequence (DNA): TGTGCCAGCAGTGTATCAGGGGCCCAGCCCCAGCATTTT. The rearrangement uses TRBV6-6 and TRBJ1-5, with D possibly matching TRBD1 (6 bases). This CDR3 spans 13 amino acids. Trimming removed 5 bases at V and 7 bases at J, with 12 bases between. Germline CDR1 reads MNHNY; CDR2 reads SVGAGI (reference sequence).

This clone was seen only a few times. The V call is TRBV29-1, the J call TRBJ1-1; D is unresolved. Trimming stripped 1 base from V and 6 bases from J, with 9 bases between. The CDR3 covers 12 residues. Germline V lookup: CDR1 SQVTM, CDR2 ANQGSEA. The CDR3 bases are TGCAGCGTTGAAGGGGTTAGGGCTGAAGCTTTCTTT. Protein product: CSVEGVRAEAFF.

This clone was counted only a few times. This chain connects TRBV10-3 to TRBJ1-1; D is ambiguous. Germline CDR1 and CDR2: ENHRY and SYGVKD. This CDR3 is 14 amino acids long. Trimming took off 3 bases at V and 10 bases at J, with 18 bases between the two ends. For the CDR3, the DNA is TGTGCCATCAGTGACCACCAAGCCCAAATGGGAGCTTTCTTT. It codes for CAISDHQAQMGAFF.

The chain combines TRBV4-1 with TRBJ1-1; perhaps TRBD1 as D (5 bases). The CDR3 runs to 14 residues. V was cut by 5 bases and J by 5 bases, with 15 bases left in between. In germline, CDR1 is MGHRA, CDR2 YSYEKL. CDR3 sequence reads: CASSGPLKGTEAFF. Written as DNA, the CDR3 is TGCGCCAGCAGCGGTCCCCTAAAGGGGACTGAAGCTTTCTTT.

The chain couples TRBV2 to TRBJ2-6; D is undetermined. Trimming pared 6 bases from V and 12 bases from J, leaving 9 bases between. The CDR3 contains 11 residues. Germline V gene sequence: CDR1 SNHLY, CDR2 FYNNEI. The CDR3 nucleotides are TGTGCCAGCAGCTCCCTTGCCGTCCTGACTTTC. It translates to CASSSLAVLTF. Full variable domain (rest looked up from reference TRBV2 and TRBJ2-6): EPEVTQTPSHQVTQMGQEVILRCVPISNHLYFYWYRQILGQKVEFLVSFYNNEISEKSEIFDDQFSVERPDGSNFTLKIRSTKLEDSAMYFCASSSLAVLTFGAGSRLTVL.

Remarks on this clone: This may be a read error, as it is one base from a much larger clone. The CDR3, as DNA: TGTGCCAGCGCCGGCAGGGGAAATTATCCCGGGGAGCTGTTTTTT. Translation: CASAGRGNYPGELFF. The chain uses TRBV7-9 and TRBJ2-2; possibly TRBD1 for D (6 bases). Trimming removed 8 bases at V and 6 bases at J, with 19 bases between. The CDR3 is made up of 15 amino acids. Germline lookup yields CDR1 SEHNR and CDR2 FQNEAQ (reference sequence).

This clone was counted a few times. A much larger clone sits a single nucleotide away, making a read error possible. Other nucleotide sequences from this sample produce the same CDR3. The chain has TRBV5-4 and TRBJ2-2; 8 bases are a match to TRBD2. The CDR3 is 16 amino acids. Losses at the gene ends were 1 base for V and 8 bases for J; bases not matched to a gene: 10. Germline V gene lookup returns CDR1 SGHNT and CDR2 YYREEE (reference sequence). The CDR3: CASSLRLSGRGGELFF. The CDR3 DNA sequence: TGTGCCAGCAGCTTGCGCCTCAGCGGGAGAGGGGGGGAGCTGTTTTTT. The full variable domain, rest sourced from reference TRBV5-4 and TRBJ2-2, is ETGVTQSPTHLIKTRGQQVTLRCSSQSGHNTVSWYQQALGQGPQFIFQYYREEENGRGNFPPRFSGLQFPNYSSELNVNALELDDSALYLCASSLRLSGRGGELFFGEGSRLTVL.

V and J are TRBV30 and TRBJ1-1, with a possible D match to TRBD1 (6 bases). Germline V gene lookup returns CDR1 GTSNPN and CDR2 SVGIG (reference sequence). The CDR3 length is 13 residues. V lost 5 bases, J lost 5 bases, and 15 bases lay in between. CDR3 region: CAWGSGAATEAFF. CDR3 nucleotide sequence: TGTGCCTGGGGGTCAGGGGCGGCGACTGAAGCTTTCTTT.

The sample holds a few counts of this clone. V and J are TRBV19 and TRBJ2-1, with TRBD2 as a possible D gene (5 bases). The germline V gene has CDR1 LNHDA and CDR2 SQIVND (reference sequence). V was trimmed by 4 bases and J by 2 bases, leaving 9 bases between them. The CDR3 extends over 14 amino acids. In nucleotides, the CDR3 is TGTGCCAGTAGTAATTGGGGAGCCTACAATGAGCAGTTCTTC. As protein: CASSNWGAYNEQFF.